This T cell receptor (beta chain) was sequenced in a study of cytomegalovirus exposure and HLA in healthy donors. This CDR3 spans 16 amino acids. Germline V gene lookup returns CDR1 LNHDA and CDR2 SQIVND (reference sequence). The ends were cut back, 6 bases at V and 0 bases at J, with 15 bases in the middle. The PCR used 60 Vbeta and 13 Jbeta primers. Data came from immunoSEQ multiplex PCR; TCRdb stores just in-frame clones and leaves some out. The sample lists around 100,000 clones, around three quarters occurring once. This chain uses TRBV19 with TRBJ1-5, with D hard to call. The sequence was obtained from a man aged 35 to 55 in good health and CMV-seronegative. The sequenced material came from PBMCs. DNA for the CDR3: TGTGCCAGTAGCCTTCTGGGTTCTAGTAGCAATCAGCCCCAGCATTTT. Protein sequence: CASSLLGSSSNQPQHF.